This entry lists 21 T cell receptor beta chains sequenced from one sample in a study of blood T cell repertoires in COVID-19. Repertoires were generated with immunoSEQ multiplex PCR, while TCRdb's copy carries only in-frame clones and drops some. The table records about 94,000 clones, 80% to 85% of them present only once. Sequencing was carried out using peripheral blood. Every receptor here comes from a man between 60 and 70 years old with acute or convalescent COVID-19.

The chain couples TRBV6-6 to TRBJ1-2; 7 bases line up with TRBD1. The CDR3 extends over 14 amino acids. J lost 5 bases, V lost 4 bases, and 7 bases had no gene match. From germline, CDR1 is MNHNY and CDR2 SVGAGI (reference sequence). The CDR3 reads CASSFPDRAYGYTF. The CDR3 region has the DNA TGTGCCAGCAGTTTCCCCGACAGGGCTTATGGCTACACCTTC.

The V gene is TRBV11-2, the J gene TRBJ2-5; 11 bases are shared with TRBD2. The CDR3 is 14 residues long. Trimming removed 3 bases from V and 4 bases from J; junction bases left unmatched: 1. Germline values: CDR1 SGHAT, CDR2 FQNNGV. This chain's CDR3 is CASSFSGGGETQYF. The CDR3 nucleotides read TGTGCCAGCAGCTTTAGCGGGGGGGGAGAGACCCAGTACTTC.

The chain combines TRBV4-2 with TRBJ2-3, with D perhaps TRBD2 (5 bases). Trimming cost V 5 bases and J 0 bases, with 15 bases left between them. Germline V lookup: CDR1 LGHNA, CDR2 YNFKEQ. This CDR3 region has 16 residues. DNA of the CDR3: TGTGCCAGCAGCACGCCCGAGAGGACTAGCACAGATACGCAGTATTTT. Residues: CASSTPERTSTDTQYF.

The chain couples TRBV15 to TRBJ1-1; D might be TRBD1 (5 bases). V was pared by 8 bases and J by 8 bases, with 12 bases between. Germline V gives CDR1 LNHNV, CDR2 YYDKDF (reference sequence). The CDR3 runs to 11 residues. The CDR3 sequence: CATGEGLEAFF. The CDR3 DNA reads as TGTGCCACCGGAGAGGGACTAGAAGCTTTCTTT.

V and J are TRBV6-4 and TRBJ2-1; D unclear. The germline gives CDR1 MRHNA, CDR2 SNTAGT. The V and J ends lost 2 bases and 1 base respectively, with 12 bases between them. There are 16 residues in the CDR3. The CDR3 coding sequence is TGTGCCAGCAGTGACCAGAGCGTCGCTTCCTACAATGAGCAGTTCTTC. It codes for CASSDQSVASYNEQFF.

V usage is TRBV18 and J usage is TRBJ1-2; D may be TRBD1 (5 bases). Germline CDR1 and CDR2: KGHSH and LQKENI. The CDR3 totals 15 residues. V lost 3 bases and J lost 8, with 19 bases in between. Here the CDR3 reads CASSPPVRGREGYTF. CDR3 sequence (DNA): TGTGCCAGCTCACCCCCCGTTCGGGGCCGGGAGGGCTACACCTTC.

The rearrangement links TRBV7-3 to TRBJ1-2; 9 bases fit TRBD1. Germline CDR1 is SGHTA and CDR2 is FQGTGA. J gave up 4 bases and V 7 bases, and 7 bases lay outside the gene matches. The CDR3 is made up of 14 amino acids. CDR3 nucleotides: TGTGCCAGCAACTCCGGACAGGGGCGCTATGGCTACACCTTC. It is translated as CASNSGQGRYGYTF.

A single count supports this clone. The J gene is TRBJ1-1, the V gene TRBV2; no definite D call. Germline loops: CDR1 SNHLY, CDR2 FYNNEI. The CDR3 has 13 amino acids. Trimming removed 3 bases from V and 1 base from J, with 6 bases in between. The CDR3 bases are TGTGCCAGCAGTGACCGTTCGAACACTGAAGCTTTCTTT. It translates to CASSDRSNTEAFF.

V usage is TRBV27 and J usage is TRBJ2-1, with 8 bases lining up with TRBD2. Germline trimming cut 6 bases from V and 5 bases from J; bases unmatched to any gene: 18. This CDR3 comprises 18 residues. Germline assignment: CDR1 MNHEY and CDR2 SMNVEV (reference sequence). CDR3: CASRLAGGALSANNEQFF. CDR3 DNA: TGTGCCAGCAGACTAGCCGGGGGGGCCCTCTCGGCCAACAATGAGCAGTTCTTC.

The rearrangement joins TRBV19 to TRBJ1-1; unclear D gene. V was shortened by 8 bases and J by 0 bases, with 16 bases between the two germline ends. Germline V lookup: CDR1 LNHDA, CDR2 SQIVND (reference sequence). The CDR3 runs to 15 residues. CDR3 protein: CASRDPRRLNTEAFF. CDR3 coding DNA: TGTGCCAGTCGAGATCCGCGGCGGTTGAACACTGAAGCTTTCTTT.

J is TRBJ2-7 and V is TRBV2, with 9 nucleotides matching TRBD2. Germline CDR1 reads SNHLY; CDR2 reads FYNNEI. The ends lost 5 bases at V and 5 bases at J; junction bases unmatched: 10. The CDR3 sequence is 15 residues long. The CDR3 coding sequence is TGTGCCAGCAGTTTAAGCGGGGGGCCGATGAACGAGCAGTACTTC. Encoded protein: CASSLSGGPMNEQYF.

The chain joins TRBV30 to TRBJ1-4, with a weak D call TRBD1 (5 bases). V was clipped by 2 bases and J by 3 bases, with 22 bases between them. There are 18 residues in the CDR3. Germline values: CDR1 GTSNPN, CDR2 SVGIG (reference sequence). CDR3 nucleotides: TGTGCCTGGAGTCCGGGACTCCTATCTTTGGGGGCTAATGAAAAACTGTTTTTT. Encoded protein: CAWSPGLLSLGANEKLFF.

J is TRBJ2-3 and V is TRBV7-9; 11 bases are shared with TRBD2. V gave up 3 bases and J gave up 5 bases; unmatched junction bases: 4. CDR1 is SEHNR and CDR2 is FQNEAQ in the germline V gene (reference sequence). This CDR3 comprises 15 residues. CDR3 nucleotide sequence: TGTGCCAGCAGCTTCCTAGCGGGGGGACTAGATACGCAGTATTTT. As protein: CASSFLAGGLDTQYF.

The J gene is TRBJ2-1, the V gene TRBV9; D may be TRBD2 (5 bases). V lost 2 bases and J lost 6, with 12 bases in between. Germline CDR1 SGDLS, CDR2 YYNGEE. This CDR3 has 14 residues. The CDR3 DNA sequence: TGTGCCAGCAGCGTCGGGGATATGGGCAATGAGCAGTTCTTC. It codes for CASSVGDMGNEQFF.

The V and J genes are TRBV5-1 and TRBJ1-3; perhaps TRBD1 as D (6 bases). The V end was cut by 3 bases, the J end by 0 bases, with 13 bases between. This CDR3 contains 16 residues. From germline, CDR1 is SGHRS and CDR2 YFSETQ. CDR3 in amino acids: CASSSSTGHSGNTIYF. Written as DNA, the CDR3 is TGCGCCAGCAGCTCGAGTACAGGGCACTCTGGAAACACCATATATTTT.

The chain employs TRBV28 and TRBJ1-3, with D possibly being TRBD1 (6 bases). Trimming cost V 6 bases and J 0 bases, with 15 bases left between them. Germline values: CDR1 MDHEN, CDR2 SYDVKM. The CDR3 is 16 residues long. DNA for the CDR3: TGTGCCAGCAGACCCGGGACACTTCACTCTGGAAACACCATATATTTT. Protein sequence: CASRPGTLHSGNTIYF.

The chain has TRBV11-2 and TRBJ1-1; D might be TRBD1 (6 bases). Germline CDR1 is SGHAT and CDR2 is FQNNGV. V was cut by 0 bases and J by 7 bases, with 12 bases left in between. The CDR3 consists of 14 residues. DNA of the CDR3: TGTGCCAGCAGCTTAGAGCGTACCAGGGGTGAAGCTTTCTTT. Translating gives CASSLERTRGEAFF.

The chain has TRBV6-2 or TRBV6-3 and TRBJ2-6; the D is unclear. The CDR3 runs to 17 residues. Germline V CDR1 and CDR2: MNHEY, SVGEGT. V was cut by 0 bases and J by 2 bases, with 11 bases left in between. In DNA form, the CDR3 reads TGTGCCAGCAGTTACTCGAACACAGTGACTGGGGCCAACGTCCTGACTTTC. Protein: CASSYSNTVTGANVLTF.

CDR3 sequence reads: CASRRGGRLNTGELFF. CDR3 DNA sequence: TGTGCCAGCAGACGGGGGGGTCGTCTTAACACCGGGGAGCTGTTTTTT. The rearrangement joins TRBV13 to TRBJ2-2, with TRBD2 matching 8 bases. This CDR3 region has 16 residues. Germline CDR1 reads PRHDT; CDR2 reads FYEKMQ (reference sequence). With V trimmed by 6 bases and J by 2 bases, 8 bases remained unmatched.

The chain uses TRBV25-1 and TRBJ2-1; D not certain. This CDR3 region has 11 residues. CDR1 MGHDK and CDR2 SYGVNS come from the germline V gene. The V end lost 7 bases, the J end lost 6 bases, and 7 bases lay between the germline ends. DNA for the CDR3: TGTGCCAGCACCAGGCTCAATGAGCAGTTCTTC. Translating gives CASTRLNEQFF.

This chain links TRBV7-9 with TRBJ1-1, with D tentatively TRBD1 (6 bases). The germline V gene encodes CDR1 SEHNR and CDR2 FQNEAQ (reference sequence). This CDR3 contains 16 residues. V lost 2 bases and J 2 bases, leaving 15 bases between the germline ends. CDR3 sequence: CASSLSEGRGNTEAFF. CDR3 nucleotide sequence: TGTGCCAGCAGCTTATCGGAAGGCAGGGGTAACACTGAAGCTTTCTTT. The whole variable domain, filled in from reference TRBV7-9 and TRBJ1-1, reads DTGVSQNPRHKITKRGQNVTFRCDPISEHNRLYWYRQTLGQGPEFLTYFQNEAQLEKSRLLSDRFSAERPKGSFSTLEIQRTEQGDSAMYLCASSLSEGRGNTEAFFGQGTRLTVV.